Below, 5 T cell receptor beta chains from the same sample are listed, as sequenced in a study of cytomegalovirus exposure and HLA in healthy donors. Primers for the PCR totalled 60 Vbeta and 13 Jbeta. The repertoire was sequenced with immunoSEQ multiplex PCR; TCRdb's copy has only in-frame clones and lacks some. The profile shows some 200,000 clones, roughly 79% of them singletons. Sample: PBMCs. Receptors were obtained from a woman aged 25 to 45 in good health and CMV-seropositive.

The chain recombines TRBV5-1 with TRBJ1-4, with D possibly matching TRBD1 (5 bases). This CDR3 contains 17 residues. CDR1 is SGHRS, CDR2 YFSETQ, per germline. V shed 0 bases and J shed 5 bases, with 17 bases lying between them. CDR3 DNA sequence: TGCGCCAGCAGCTTGGAAGGACTCTCGGGGGGAAATGAAAAACTGTTTTTT. This gives the protein CASSLEGLSGGNEKLFF.

A few counts support this clone. The gene calls are TRBV5-1 and TRBJ1-2, with D perhaps TRBD1 (5 bases). The CDR3 covers 13 residues. V lost 0 bases and J lost 8, with 11 bases in between. Germline loops: CDR1 SGHRS, CDR2 YFSETQ. In DNA, the CDR3 is TGCGCCAGCAGCTTGGCCCAGGGCGACGGCTACACCTTC. The encoded protein is CASSLAQGDGYTF.

The chain's CDR3 is CASSPDYSNQPQHF. The CDR3, as DNA: TGTGCCAGCAGTCCCGACTATAGCAATCAGCCCCAGCATTTT. The chain recombines TRBV7-2 with TRBJ1-5; D gene uncertain. This CDR3 is 14 amino acids long. Germline CDR1 reads SGHTA; CDR2 reads FQGNSA. V shed 6 bases and J shed 0 bases, with 9 bases lying between them.

The chain carries TRBV7-2 and TRBJ2-7; the D gene is possibly TRBD1 (6 bases). Between the trimmed V and J ends, which lost 5 bases and 2 bases, there was a span of 13 bases. CDR1 and CDR2 (germline): SGHTA, FQGNSA. The CDR3 consists of 14 residues. The CDR3 sequence: CASSLGQTAYEQYF. The CDR3 region has the DNA TGTGCCAGCAGCCTCGGACAGACGGCCTACGAGCAGTACTTC.

This clone was seen more than once but under ten times. J is TRBJ2-2 and V is TRBV4-3; D not certain. The V gene lost 3 bases and the J gene lost 1 base, with 6 bases spanning the gap. This CDR3 is built from 14 residues. CDR1 is LGHNA, CDR2 YSLEER, per germline. Written as DNA, the CDR3 is TGCGCCAGCAGCCACGACTTGAACACCGGGGAGCTGTTTTTT. Its translation: CASSHDLNTGELFF.